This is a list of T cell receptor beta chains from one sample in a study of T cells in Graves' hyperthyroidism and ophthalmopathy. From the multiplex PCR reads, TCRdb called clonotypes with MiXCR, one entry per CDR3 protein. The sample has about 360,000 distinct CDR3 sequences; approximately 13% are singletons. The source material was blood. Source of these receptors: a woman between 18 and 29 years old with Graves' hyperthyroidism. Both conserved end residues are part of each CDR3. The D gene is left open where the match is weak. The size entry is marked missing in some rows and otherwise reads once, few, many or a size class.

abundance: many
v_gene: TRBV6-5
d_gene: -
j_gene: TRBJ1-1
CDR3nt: TGTGCCAGCAGTTACTCACGAGACGCGTACACTGAAGCTTTCTTT
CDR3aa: CASSYSRDAYTEAFF

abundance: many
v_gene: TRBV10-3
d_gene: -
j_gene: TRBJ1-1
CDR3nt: TGTGCCATCAGGGGACCGGGCGGCACTGAAGCTTTCTTT
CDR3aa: CAIRGPGGTEAFF

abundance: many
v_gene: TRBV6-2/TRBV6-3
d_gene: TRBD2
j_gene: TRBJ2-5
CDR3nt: TGTGCCAGCAGTTACAGCGGGGGGTACCAAGAGACCCAGTACTTC
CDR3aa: CASSYSGGYQETQYF

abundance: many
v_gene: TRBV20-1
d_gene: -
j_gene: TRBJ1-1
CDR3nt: TGCAGTTTCGAAGTGGGCGGACTGAACACTGAAGCTTTCTTT
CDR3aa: CSFEVGGLNTEAFF

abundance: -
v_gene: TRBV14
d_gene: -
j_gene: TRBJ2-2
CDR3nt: TGTGCCAGCAGCCGGGTCGCGGGGAACACCGGGGAGCTGTTTTTT
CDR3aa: CASSRVAGNTGELFF

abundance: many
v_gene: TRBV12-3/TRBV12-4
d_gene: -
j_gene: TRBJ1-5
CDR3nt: TGTGCCAGCAGTCAGACTTCCTCGGGTCAGCCCCAGCATTTT
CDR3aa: CASSQTSSGQPQHF

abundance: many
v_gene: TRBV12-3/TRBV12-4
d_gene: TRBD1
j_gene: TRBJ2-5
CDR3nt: TGTGCCAGCAGTCCGACAGGGATTTTTGAAGAGACCCAGTACTTC
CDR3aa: CASSPTGIFEETQYF

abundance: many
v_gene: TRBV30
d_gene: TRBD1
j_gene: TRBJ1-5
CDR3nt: TGTGCCTGGAGCCGAGGCGGGACAGGTAACAATCAGCCCCAGCATTTT
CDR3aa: CAWSRGGTGNNQPQHF

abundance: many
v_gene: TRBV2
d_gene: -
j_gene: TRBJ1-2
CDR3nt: TGTGCCAGCACCAGGACAGATGACTATGGCTACACCTTC
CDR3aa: CASTRTDDYGYTF

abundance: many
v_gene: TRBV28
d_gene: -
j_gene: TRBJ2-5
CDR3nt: TGTGCCAGCAGTTTAACGACAGTCCAAGAGACCCAGTACTTC
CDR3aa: CASSLTTVQETQYF

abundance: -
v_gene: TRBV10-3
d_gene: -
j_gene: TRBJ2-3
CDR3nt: TGTGCCATCAGTGATCAGGGGCTGACAGATACGCAGTATTTT
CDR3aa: CAISDQGLTDTQYF

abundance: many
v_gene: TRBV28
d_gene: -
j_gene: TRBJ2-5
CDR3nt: TGTGCCAGCATCTGGCGGGGGCGCGGATGGGAGACCCAGTACTTC
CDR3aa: CASIWRGRGWETQYF

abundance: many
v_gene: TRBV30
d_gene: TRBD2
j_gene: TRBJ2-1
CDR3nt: TGTGCCTGGAGTCCAGGCCAGCGGGAGTGGCATGAGCAGTTCTTC
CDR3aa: CAWSPGQREWHEQFF

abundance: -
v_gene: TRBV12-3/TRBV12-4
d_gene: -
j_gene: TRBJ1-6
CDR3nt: TGTGCCAGCAGGATTCGGGACACGGGGATGCTTTCACCCCTCCACTTT
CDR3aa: CASRIRDTGMLSPLHF

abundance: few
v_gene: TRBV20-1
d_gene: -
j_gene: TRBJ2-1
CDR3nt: TGCAGTGCTAGAGATCTTATGAATGAGCAGTTCTTC
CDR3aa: CSARDLMNEQFF

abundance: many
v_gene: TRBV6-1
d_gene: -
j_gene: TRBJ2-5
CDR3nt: TGTGCCAGCAGTGATTGGGGACGGACAGACCAAGAGACCCAGTACTTC
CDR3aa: CASSDWGRTDQETQYF

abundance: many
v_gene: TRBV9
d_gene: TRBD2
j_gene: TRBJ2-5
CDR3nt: TGTGCCAGCAGCGTATCGGGACTAGCGGGGCCGAAGACCCAGTACTTC
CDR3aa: CASSVSGLAGPKTQYF

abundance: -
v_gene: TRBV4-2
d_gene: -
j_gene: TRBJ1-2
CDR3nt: TGTGCCAGCAGCCAAGGGCCCCAACTCCTTAACTATGGCTACACCTTC
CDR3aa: CASSQGPQLLNYGYTF

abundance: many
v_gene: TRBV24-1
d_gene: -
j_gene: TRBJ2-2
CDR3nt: TGTGCCACCAGTAAGAACTTTGAAGACGGGGAGCTGTTTTTT
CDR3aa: CATSKNFEDGELFF

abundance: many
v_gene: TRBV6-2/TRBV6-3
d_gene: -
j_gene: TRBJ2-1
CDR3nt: TGTGCCAGCGGCACGTTCTATGAGCAGTTCTTC
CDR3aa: CASGTFYEQFF

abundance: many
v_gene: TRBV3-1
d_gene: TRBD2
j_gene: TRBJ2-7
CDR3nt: TGTGCCAGCAGAAGTTCTAGCGGTGGATACGAGCAGTACTTC
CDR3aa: CASRSSSGGYEQYF

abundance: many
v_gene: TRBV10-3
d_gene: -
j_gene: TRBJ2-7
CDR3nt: TGTGCCATCAGACCGAGGGACGGAGCCTACGAGCAGTACTTC
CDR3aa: CAIRPRDGAYEQYF

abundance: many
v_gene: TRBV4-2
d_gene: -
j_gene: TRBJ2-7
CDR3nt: TGTGCCAGCAGCCGACCGGGACTCACCCCCTCCTACGAGCAGTACTTC
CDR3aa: CASSRPGLTPSYEQYF

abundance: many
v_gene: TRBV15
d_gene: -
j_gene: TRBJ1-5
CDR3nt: TGTGCCACCAGCAGCGGAGAACAGACTAATCAGCCCCAGCATTTT
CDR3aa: CATSSGEQTNQPQHF

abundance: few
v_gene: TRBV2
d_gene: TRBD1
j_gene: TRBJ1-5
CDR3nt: TGTGCCAGCAGTGAGCTGGACAGGGACGATCAGCCCCAGCATTTT
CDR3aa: CASSELDRDDQPQHF

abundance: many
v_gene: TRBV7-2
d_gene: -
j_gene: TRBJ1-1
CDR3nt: TGTGCCAGCAGCTTGGAGCTTTTGAACACTGAAGCTTTCTTT
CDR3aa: CASSLELLNTEAFF

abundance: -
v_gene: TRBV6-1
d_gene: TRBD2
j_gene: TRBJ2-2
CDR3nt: TGTGCCACCATGTGGCTAGCGGGGGGCGCGAGCACCGGGGAGCTGTTTTTT
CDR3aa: CATMWLAGGASTGELFF

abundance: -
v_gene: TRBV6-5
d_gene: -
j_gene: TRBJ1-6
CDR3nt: TGTGCCAGCAGTTACACCCGGGGAGGAGCCCTCCACTTT
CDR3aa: CASSYTRGGALHF

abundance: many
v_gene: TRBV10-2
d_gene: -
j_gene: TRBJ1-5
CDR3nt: TGCGCCAGCAGTGAGTCTCGGGGGCGCGGCAATCAGCCCCAGCATTTT
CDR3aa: CASSESRGRGNQPQHF

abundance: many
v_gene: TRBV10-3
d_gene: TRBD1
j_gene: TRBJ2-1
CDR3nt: TGTGCCATCAGTGGGTCCCGGGACAGCGCGTACAATGAGCAGTTCTTC
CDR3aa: CAISGSRDSAYNEQFF

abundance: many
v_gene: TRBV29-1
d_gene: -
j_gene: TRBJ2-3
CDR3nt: TGCAGCGTTGACGTTTTCGCAGGACCATCAGATACGCAGTATTTT
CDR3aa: CSVDVFAGPSDTQYF

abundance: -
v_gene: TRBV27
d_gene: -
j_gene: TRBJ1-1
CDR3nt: TGTGCCAGCAGTTTCACGCTTGGGAACACTGAAGCTTTCTTT
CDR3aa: CASSFTLGNTEAFF